This entry lists 16 T cell receptor beta chains sequenced from one sample in a study of OX40 agonist ivuxolimab in advanced cancers. The repertoire was sequenced with immunoSEQ multiplex PCR; TCRdb's copy has only in-frame clones and lacks some. The sample carries 80,000 to 100,000 clones, roughly 91% recorded once. The input for sequencing was CD4+ or CD8+ T cells sorted from blood, taken in a trial of the OX40 agonist ivuxolimab. These receptors came from an adult with an advanced solid tumor such as melanoma, head and neck, liver or kidney cancer.

The rearrangement links TRBV9 to TRBJ2-7; 12 bases align to TRBD2. This CDR3 region has 15 residues. V lost 3 bases, J lost 7 bases, and 8 bases stayed unmatched. Germline CDR1 reads SGDLS; CDR2 reads YYNGEE. The CDR3 coding sequence is TGTGCCAGCAGCGCAGGACTAGCGGGGAGCCCGGAGCAGTACTTC. As protein: CASSAGLAGSPEQYF.

The table lists this clone with a count of one. V usage is TRBV6-6 and J usage is TRBJ1-2; D is possibly TRBD1 (6 bases). CDR1 and CDR2 from the germline V gene are MNHNY and SVGAGI (reference sequence). The CDR3 covers 13 residues. The V gene lost 6 bases and the J gene lost 8 bases, with 16 bases spanning the gap. The CDR3 DNA reads as TGTGCCAGCAGCCTGAACAGGGATAAGGGCTACACCTTC. This encodes CASSLNRDKGYTF.

The rearrangement links TRBV28 to TRBJ1-3, with D possibly TRBD1 on 5 matching bases. The germline V gene has CDR1 MDHEN and CDR2 SYDVKM. Trimming shortened V by 0 bases and J by 4 bases, and 10 bases separated the two germline ends. The CDR3 is made up of 15 amino acids. The CDR3 DNA follows: TGTGCCAGCAGTTTATGGGGGCGCGGAGGAAACACCATATATTTT. Protein sequence: CASSLWGRGGNTIYF.

The chain is built from TRBV6-5 and TRBJ2-7; TRBD1 matches 10 bases. The trim removed 6 bases at V and 1 base at J, leaving 6 bases unmatched. CDR1 MNHEY and CDR2 SVGAGI come from the germline V gene. CDR3 length equals 15 residues. CDR3 amino acids: CASRTDRGRSYEQYF. In DNA, the CDR3 is TGTGCCAGCAGAACCGACAGGGGGCGTTCCTACGAGCAGTACTTC.

The chain uses TRBV6-5 and TRBJ2-3; D is undetermined. The V gene's germline CDR1 is MNHEY and CDR2 SVGAGI. Trimming pared 4 bases from V and 8 bases from J, leaving 10 bases between. CDR3 length: 12 residues. CDR3 region: CASSSPGGTQYF. In DNA, the CDR3 is TGTGCCAGCAGTTCCCCTGGTGGTACGCAGTATTTT.

This chain uses TRBV9 with TRBJ2-3; perhaps TRBD2 as D (7 bases). Germline V CDR1 and CDR2: SGDLS, YYNGEE. V dropped 0 bases and J dropped 5 bases, with 16 bases sitting between them. This CDR3 region has 16 residues. CDR3 in DNA: TGTGCCAGCAGCGTAGGGATCGGAGGGGGGGAAGATACGCAGTATTTT. Its translation: CASSVGIGGGEDTQYF.

J is TRBJ1-2 and V is TRBV28; the match to TRBD1 covers 8 bases. Germline V gene lookup returns CDR1 MDHEN and CDR2 SYDVKM. Trimming at V came to 6 bases and at J to 4 bases, leaving 4 bases not matched to a gene. The CDR3 consists of 13 residues. CDR3 region: CASREQGGYGYTF. CDR3 nucleotide sequence: TGTGCCAGCAGAGAACAGGGGGGCTATGGCTACACCTTC.

The rearrangement joins TRBV5-1 to TRBJ2-3; D is possibly TRBD2 (6 bases). The CDR3 runs to 15 residues. V lost 4 bases and J 0 bases, leaving 12 bases between the germline ends. Germline-derived CDR1 and CDR2 are SGHRS and YFSETQ. The chain's CDR3 is CASSPWSGSTDTQYF. In nucleotides, the CDR3 is TGCGCCAGCAGCCCTTGGAGCGGGAGCACAGATACGCAGTATTTT.

The J gene is TRBJ1-3, the V gene TRBV6-1, with TRBD1 matching 8 bases. Germline values: CDR1 MNHNS, CDR2 SASEGT. The CDR3 sequence is 14 residues long. V gave up 4 bases and J gave up 4 bases; unmatched junction bases: 3. In DNA form, the CDR3 reads TGTGCCAGCAGTGGCCGGGACAGGGGAAACACCATATATTTT. Translated: CASSGRDRGNTIYF.

This clone was counted between two and nine times. The chain recombines TRBV5-1 with TRBJ2-7; TRBD1 aligns across 9 bases. Germline CDR1 and CDR2: SGHRS and YFSETQ. Unmatched junction bases numbered 9, after V lost 3 bases and J lost 2 bases. The CDR3 is 16 residues long. The DNA for the CDR3 is TGCGCCAGCAGCTCGGCCGGGACAGGGTTTACCTACGAGCAGTACTTC. Its translation is CASSSAGTGFTYEQYF.

V is TRBV30 and J is TRBJ1-1; 7 bases map to TRBD1. The CDR3 sequence is 13 residues long. Germline assignment: CDR1 GTSNPN and CDR2 SVGIG (reference sequence). Trimming at V came to 7 bases and at J to 1 base, leaving 6 bases not matched to a gene. This chain's CDR3 is CAFRQGGNTEAFF. CDR3 bases: TGTGCCTTCCGACAGGGAGGGAACACTGAAGCTTTCTTT.

The chain employs TRBV6-1 and TRBJ2-1; 13 bases map to TRBD2. Germline V gives CDR1 MNHNS, CDR2 SASEGT. V lost 2 bases and J lost 7; bases outside the gene matches: 2. The CDR3 runs 15 residues. The CDR3 region is CASSETSGRANEQFF. The DNA for the CDR3 is TGTGCCAGCAGTGAAACTAGCGGGAGGGCGAATGAGCAGTTCTTC.

The chain employs TRBV5-4 and TRBJ1-2; possibly TRBD1 for D (5 bases). Germline V gives CDR1 SGHNT, CDR2 YYREEE (reference sequence). V was shortened by 0 bases and J by 4 bases, with 10 bases between the two germline ends. The length of the CDR3 is 14 residues. In DNA form, the CDR3 reads TGTGCCAGCAGCTTGGGTTCGGGGGTCTATGGCTACACCTTC. This sequence encodes CASSLGSGVYGYTF.

CDR3 DNA: TGTGCCAGCAGTTACTCGAACAGGGGTAGATACGAGCAGTACTTC. It encodes CASSYSNRGRYEQYF. This chain links TRBV6-5 with TRBJ2-7, with 7 bases aligning to TRBD1. Germline V gene lookup returns CDR1 MNHEY and CDR2 SVGAGI. The CDR3 is made up of 15 amino acids. Trimming cost V 0 bases and J 4 bases; bases outside gene matches: 6.

CDR3 bases: TGTGCCAGCAAATACGGAGACAGAAATAATTATGGCTACACCTTC. Residues: CASKYGDRNNYGYTF. The rearrangement links TRBV6-6 to TRBJ1-2; a possible D gene is TRBD1 (5 bases). V dropped 7 bases and J dropped 5 bases, with 20 bases sitting between them. This CDR3 has 15 amino acids. Looked up from germline, CDR1 is MNHNY and CDR2 is SVGAGI (reference sequence).

This clone appeared a few times. This chain links TRBV5-4 with TRBJ2-7, with D tentatively TRBD1 or TRBD2 (5 bases each). The CDR3 runs 13 residues. Germline values: CDR1 SGHNT, CDR2 YYREEE (reference sequence). V was cut by 3 bases and J by 3 bases, with 10 bases left in between. CDR3 in DNA: TGTGCCAGCAGCTCTGGGGACGGCTACGAGCAGTACTTC. This codes for CASSSGDGYEQYF.